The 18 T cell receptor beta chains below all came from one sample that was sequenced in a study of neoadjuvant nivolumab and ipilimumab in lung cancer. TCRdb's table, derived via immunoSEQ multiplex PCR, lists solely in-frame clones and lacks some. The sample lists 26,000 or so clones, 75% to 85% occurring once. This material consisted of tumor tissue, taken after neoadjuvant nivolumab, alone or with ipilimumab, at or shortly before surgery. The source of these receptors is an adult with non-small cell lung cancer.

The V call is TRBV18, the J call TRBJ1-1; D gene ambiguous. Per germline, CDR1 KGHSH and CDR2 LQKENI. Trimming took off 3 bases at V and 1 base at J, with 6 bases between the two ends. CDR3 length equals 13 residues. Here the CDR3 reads CASSPRQNTEAFF. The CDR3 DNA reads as TGTGCCAGCTCACCCCGACAGAACACTGAAGCTTTCTTT.

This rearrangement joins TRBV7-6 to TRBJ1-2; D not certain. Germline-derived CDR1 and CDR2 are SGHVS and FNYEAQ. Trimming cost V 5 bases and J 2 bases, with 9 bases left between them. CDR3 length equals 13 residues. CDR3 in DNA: TGTGCCAGCAGCCCGGATCTAAACTATGGCTACACCTTC. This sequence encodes CASSPDLNYGYTF.

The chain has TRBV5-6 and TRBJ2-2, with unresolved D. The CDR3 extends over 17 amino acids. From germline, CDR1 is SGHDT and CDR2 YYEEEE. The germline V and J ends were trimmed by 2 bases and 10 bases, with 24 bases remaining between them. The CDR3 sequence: CASSLYHSGSEAAELFF. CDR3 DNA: TGTGCCAGCAGCTTATATCATTCGGGCAGCGAGGCCGCGGAGCTGTTTTTT.

The CDR3 DNA reads as TGTGCCAGCAACGGTAGCAATCAGCCCCAGCATTTT. Translation gives CASNGSNQPQHF. The chain links TRBV12-1 to TRBJ1-5. TRBV12-1 is noted as a pseudogene. The CDR3 is 12 residues long.

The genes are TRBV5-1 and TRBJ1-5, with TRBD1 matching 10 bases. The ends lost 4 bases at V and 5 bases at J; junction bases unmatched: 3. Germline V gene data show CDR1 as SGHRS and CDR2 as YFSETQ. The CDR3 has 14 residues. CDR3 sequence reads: CASSPTGGDQPQHF. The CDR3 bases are TGCGCCAGCAGCCCGACAGGGGGCGATCAGCCCCAGCATTTT.

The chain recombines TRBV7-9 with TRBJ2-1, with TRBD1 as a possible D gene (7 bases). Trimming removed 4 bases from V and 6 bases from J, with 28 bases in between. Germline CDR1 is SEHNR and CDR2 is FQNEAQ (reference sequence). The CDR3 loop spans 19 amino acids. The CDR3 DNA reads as TGTGCCAGCAGCTCAATCGGAGGGGGCATCCACCCAACGGGCAATGAGCAGTTCTTC. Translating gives CASSSIGGGIHPTGNEQFF.

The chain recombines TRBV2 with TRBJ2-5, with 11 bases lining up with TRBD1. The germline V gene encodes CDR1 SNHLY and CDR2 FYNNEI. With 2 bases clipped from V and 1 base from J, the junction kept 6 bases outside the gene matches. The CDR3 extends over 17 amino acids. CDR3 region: CASSESLGQGAQETQYF. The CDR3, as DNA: TGTGCCAGCAGTGAATCTCTAGGACAGGGGGCCCAAGAGACCCAGTACTTC.

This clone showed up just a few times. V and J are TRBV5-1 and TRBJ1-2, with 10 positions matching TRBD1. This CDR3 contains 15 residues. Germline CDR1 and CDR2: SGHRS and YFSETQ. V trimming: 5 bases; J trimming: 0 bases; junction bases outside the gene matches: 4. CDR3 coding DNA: TGCGCCAGCAGTCGGGACAGGGGAGCTAACTATGGCTACACCTTC. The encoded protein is CASSRDRGANYGYTF. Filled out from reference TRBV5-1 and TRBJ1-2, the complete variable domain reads KAGVTQTPRYLIKTRGQQVTLSCSPISGHRSVSWYQQTPGQGLQFLFEYFSETQRNKGNFPGRFSGRQFSNSRSEMNVSTLELGDSALYLCASSRDRGANYGYTFGSGTRLTVV.

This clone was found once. CDR3 bases: TGTGCCAGCAGCTTGTTTGATGGGGATGAGCAGTTCTTC. This codes for CASSLFDGDEQFF. V usage is TRBV5-4 and J usage is TRBJ2-1, with no clear D. V shed 1 base and J shed 8 bases, with 10 bases lying between them. The CDR3 is 13 residues long. CDR1 SGHNT and CDR2 YYREEE come from the germline V gene (reference sequence). The entire variable domain, with the rest obtained from reference TRBV5-4 and TRBJ2-1, is as follows: ETGVTQSPTHLIKTRGQQVTLRCSSQSGHNTVSWYQQALGQGPQFIFQYYREEENGRGNFPPRFSGLQFPNYSSELNVNALELDDSALYLCASSLFDGDEQFFGPGTRLTVL.

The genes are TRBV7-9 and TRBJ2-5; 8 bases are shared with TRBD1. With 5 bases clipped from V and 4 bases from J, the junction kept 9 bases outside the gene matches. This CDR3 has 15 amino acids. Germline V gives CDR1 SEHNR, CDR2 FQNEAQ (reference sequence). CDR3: CASSKTSTGVETQYF. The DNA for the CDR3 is TGTGCCAGCAGCAAAACTTCGACAGGGGTAGAGACCCAGTACTTC. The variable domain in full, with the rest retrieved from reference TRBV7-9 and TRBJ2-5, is DTGVSQNPRHKITKRGQNVTFRCDPISEHNRLYWYRQTLGQGPEFLTYFQNEAQLEKSRLLSDRFSAERPKGSFSTLEIQRTEQGDSAMYLCASSKTSTGVETQYFGPGTRLLVL.

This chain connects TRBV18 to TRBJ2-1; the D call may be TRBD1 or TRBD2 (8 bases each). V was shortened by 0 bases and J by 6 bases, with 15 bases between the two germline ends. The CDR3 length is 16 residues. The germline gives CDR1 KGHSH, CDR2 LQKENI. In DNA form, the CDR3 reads TGTGCCAGCTCACCACCGTCGGGGGGGACAGGCAATGAGCAGTTCTTC. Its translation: CASSPPSGGTGNEQFF.

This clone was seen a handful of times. The CDR3 is CASSEPGLADYEQYF. The CDR3 DNA is TGTGCCAGCAGTGAACCCGGACTAGCGGACTACGAGCAGTACTTC. V is TRBV6-1 and J is TRBJ2-7, with 10 bases matching TRBD2. The germline gives CDR1 MNHNS, CDR2 SASEGT. The CDR3 consists of 15 residues. The V segment lost 2 bases and the J segment 3 bases; nucleotides outside the gene matches: 4.

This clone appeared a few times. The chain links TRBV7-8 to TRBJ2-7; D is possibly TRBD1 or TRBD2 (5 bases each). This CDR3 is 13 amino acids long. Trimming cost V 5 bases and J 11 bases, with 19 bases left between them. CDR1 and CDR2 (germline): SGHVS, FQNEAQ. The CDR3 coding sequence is TGTGCCAGCAGCCCCGGGACGGCCCTGATGGAGTACTTC. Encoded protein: CASSPGTALMEYF.

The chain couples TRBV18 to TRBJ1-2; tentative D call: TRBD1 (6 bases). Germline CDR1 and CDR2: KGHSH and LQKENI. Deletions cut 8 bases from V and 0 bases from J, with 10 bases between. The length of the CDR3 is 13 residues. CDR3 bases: TGTGCCAGCACAGGGAATACTAACTATGGCTACACCTTC. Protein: CASTGNTNYGYTF.

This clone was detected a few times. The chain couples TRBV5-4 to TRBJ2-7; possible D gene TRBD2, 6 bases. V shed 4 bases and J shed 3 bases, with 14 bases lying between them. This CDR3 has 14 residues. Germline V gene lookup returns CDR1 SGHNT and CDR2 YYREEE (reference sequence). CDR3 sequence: CASSPRDGLYEQYF. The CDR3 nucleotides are TGTGCCAGCAGCCCGCGGGACGGTCTCTACGAGCAGTACTTC.

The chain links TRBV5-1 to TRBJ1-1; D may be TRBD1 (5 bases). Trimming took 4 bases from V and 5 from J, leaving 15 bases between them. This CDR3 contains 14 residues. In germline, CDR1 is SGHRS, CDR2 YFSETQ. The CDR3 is CASSLEGGETEAFF. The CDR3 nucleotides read TGCGCCAGCAGCCTGGAGGGAGGGGAGACTGAAGCTTTCTTT.

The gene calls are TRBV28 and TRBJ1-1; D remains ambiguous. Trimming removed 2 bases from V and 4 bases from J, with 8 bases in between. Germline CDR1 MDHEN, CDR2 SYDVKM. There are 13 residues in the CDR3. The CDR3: CASSLEGSTEAFF. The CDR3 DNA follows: TGTGCCAGCAGTTTAGAGGGAAGCACTGAAGCTTTCTTT.

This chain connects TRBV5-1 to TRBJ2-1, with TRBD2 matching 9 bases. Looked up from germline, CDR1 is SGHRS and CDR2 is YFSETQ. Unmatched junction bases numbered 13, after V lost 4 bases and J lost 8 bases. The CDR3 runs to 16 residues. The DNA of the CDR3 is TGCGCCAGCAGCCTAGGGGCGGGGGGGCAAGTCTATGAGCAGTTCTTC. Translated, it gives CASSLGAGGQVYEQFF.